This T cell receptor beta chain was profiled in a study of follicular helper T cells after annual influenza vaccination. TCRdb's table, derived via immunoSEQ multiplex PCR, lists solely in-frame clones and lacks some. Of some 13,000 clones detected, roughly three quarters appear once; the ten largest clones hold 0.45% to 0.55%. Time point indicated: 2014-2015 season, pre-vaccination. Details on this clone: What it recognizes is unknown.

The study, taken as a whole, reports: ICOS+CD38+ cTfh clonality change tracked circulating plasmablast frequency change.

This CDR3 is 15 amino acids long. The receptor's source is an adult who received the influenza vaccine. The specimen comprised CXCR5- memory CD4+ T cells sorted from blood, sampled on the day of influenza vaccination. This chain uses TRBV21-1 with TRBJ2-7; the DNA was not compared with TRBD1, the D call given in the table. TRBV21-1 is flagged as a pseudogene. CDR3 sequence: CASSHSTGRVYEQYF. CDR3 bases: TGTGCCAGCAGCCACTCGACAGGAAGGGTCTACGAGCAGTACTTC.